This entry lists 29 T cell receptor beta chains sequenced from one sample in a study of regulatory T cells in long-lasting Graves disease. Time point here: newly diagnosed GD, antithyroid drugs for less than 3 months. The TCR library was made from RNA that had been extracted from PBMCs in TRIzol. HTBI primers from iRepertoire and Arm-PCR of CDR3 regions yielded the TCR beta libraries. TCRdb fed the multiplex PCR reads into MiXCR, producing one record per CDR3 protein. The data show around 360,000 distinct CDR3 sequences, about 16% seen once. The same sample was also studied in work on T cells in Graves' hyperthyroidism and ophthalmopathy.

The input for sequencing was peripheral blood mononuclear cells (PBMCs), taken at new diagnosis, from a patient treated with antithyroid drugs. These receptors were collected from a young woman with Graves disease.

This rearrangement joins TRBV6-1 to TRBJ2-5, with D unresolved. Trimming left V 1 base short and J 3 bases short, with 6 bases between. This CDR3 has 13 residues. CDR1 is MNHNS, CDR2 SASEGT, per germline. The CDR3 reads CASSEEAKETQYF. The CDR3 DNA follows: TGTGCCAGCAGTGAAGAGGCCAAAGAGACCCAGTACTTC.

V and J are TRBV4-1 and TRBJ2-1; D gene uncertain. The V gene's germline CDR1 is MGHRA and CDR2 YSYEKL. This CDR3 spans 14 amino acids. Trimming removed 3 bases from V and 3 bases from J, with 9 bases in between. This chain's CDR3 is CASSHVYSYNEQFF. The CDR3 nucleotides are TGCGCCAGCAGCCACGTATATAGCTACAATGAGCAGTTCTTC.

In regard to this clonotype: A read error is possible here, since a much larger clone lies one base away. The CDR3 loop reads CASSYSRNLDRGYSYTF. CDR3 nucleotide sequence: TGTGCCAGCAGTTACTCCCGTAATTTGGACAGGGGCTATAGCTACACCTTC. The V gene is TRBV12-3 or TRBV12-4, the J gene TRBJ1-2, with TRBD1 matching 9 bases. This CDR3 is 17 amino acids long.

This clonotype has a count of ten or more. The chain couples TRBV2 to TRBJ2-7; 8 nucleotides align to TRBD1. The CDR3 has 15 amino acids. Germline V lookup: CDR1 SNHLY, CDR2 FYNNEI. Germline trimming cut 7 bases from V and 6 bases from J; bases unmatched to any gene: 14. The CDR3 loop reads CASTQGGQGGREQYF. CDR3 sequence (DNA): TGTGCCAGCACACAAGGAGGACAGGGTGGTCGCGAGCAGTACTTC.

The gene calls are TRBV20-1 and TRBJ2-5; D possibly corresponds to TRBD1 (6 bases). The germline V and J ends were trimmed by 0 bases and 2 bases, with 13 bases remaining between them. Germline V CDR1 and CDR2: DFQATT, SNEGSKA (reference sequence). The CDR3 has 15 amino acids. The CDR3 loop is CSARELGARQETQYF. The CDR3 DNA sequence: TGCAGTGCTAGAGAACTGGGGGCCAGGCAAGAGACCCAGTACTTC.

This clonotype has a handful of counts. The rearrangement links TRBV9 to TRBJ1-6, with D uncertain. Germline V gene sequence: CDR1 SGDLS, CDR2 YYNGEE. With 1 base removed from V and 0 bases from J, the gap between germline ends came to 8 bases. The length of the CDR3 is 16 residues. The CDR3 DNA reads as TGTGCCAGCAGCGTAACGGGGAACTCCTATAATTCACCCCTCCACTTT. Translated, it gives CASSVTGNSYNSPLHF.

This clonotype was detected ten times or more. The chain is built from TRBV27 and TRBJ2-1; D is unclear. CDR3 length: 13 residues. Per the germline V gene, CDR1 is MNHEY and CDR2 is SMNVEV (reference sequence). The V gene lost 6 bases and the J gene lost 3 bases, with 9 bases spanning the gap. CDR3 DNA: TGTGCCAGCAGCACAGAACACTACAATGAGCAGTTCTTC. Amino acids: CASSTEHYNEQFF.

The CDR3 nucleotides read TGTGCCAGCAGCTTGGCCCATAGCGGGGGACCCACAGATACGCAGTATTTT. Amino acids: CASSLAHSGGPTDTQYF. The J gene is TRBJ2-3, the V gene TRBV5-6; 9 nucleotides align to TRBD2. Germline assignment: CDR1 SGHDT and CDR2 YYEEEE. This CDR3 has 17 amino acids. The junction had 7 bases not matched to a gene; V was cut back by 0 bases and J by 2 bases.

This clonotype was found a few times. The chain uses TRBV6-1 and TRBJ2-7, with 8 bases matching TRBD2. Germline V lookup: CDR1 MNHNS, CDR2 SASEGT. V trimming: 9 bases; J trimming: 0 bases; junction bases outside the gene matches: 19. The CDR3 spans 18 residues. DNA of the CDR3: TGTGCCAGTCTACCCCGTGCGCTAGCGGGCCCGGTCTCCTACGAGCAGTACTTC. Residues: CASLPRALAGPVSYEQYF.

The chain is built from TRBV2 and TRBJ1-5, with D unresolved. CDR1 and CDR2 (germline): SNHLY, FYNNEI. There are 12 residues in the CDR3. The germline V and J ends were trimmed by 4 bases and 5 bases, with 6 bases remaining between them. The CDR3 sequence: CASSGLDQPQHF. In DNA, the CDR3 is TGTGCCAGCAGTGGACTGGATCAGCCCCAGCATTTT.

This clonotype was detected once. The chain has TRBV2 and TRBJ2-3; TRBD2 aligns across 9 bases. This CDR3 has 15 residues. Germline loops: CDR1 SNHLY, CDR2 FYNNEI. V was pared by 6 bases and J by 5 bases, with 9 bases of the junction left unmatched. CDR3: CASSHGVAGEDTQYF. The CDR3 DNA reads as TGTGCCAGCAGCCATGGAGTAGCGGGGGAAGATACGCAGTATTTT.

This clonotype was recorded at least ten times. This chain joins TRBV20-1 and TRBJ2-5; D unresolved. Trimming took 0 bases from V and 2 from J, leaving 13 bases between them. Germline lookup yields CDR1 DFQATT and CDR2 SNEGSKA (reference sequence). The CDR3 has 15 amino acids. The CDR3 protein is CSARDRMGLQETQYF. The CDR3 DNA reads as TGCAGTGCTAGAGATCGTATGGGGTTGCAAGAGACCCAGTACTTC.

This clonotype was observed at least ten times. The CDR3 DNA reads TGTGCCAGCAGCCAAGAACAGGGAGCCTACGAGCAGTACTTC. Translating gives CASSQEQGAYEQYF. J is TRBJ2-7 and V is TRBV14; D perhaps matches TRBD1 (6 bases). This CDR3 is 14 amino acids long. Germline V gene lookup returns CDR1 SGHDN and CDR2 FVKESK. V was cut by 0 bases and J by 2 bases, with 8 bases left in between.

This sequence joins TRBV11-2 and TRBJ2-6; 12 nucleotides agree with TRBD2. The ends lost 5 bases at V and 0 bases at J; junction bases unmatched: 5. The CDR3 contains 18 residues. Germline lookup yields CDR1 SGHAT and CDR2 FQNNGV. The CDR3 sequence is CASSNRLAGASGANVLTF. The CDR3 DNA reads TGTGCCAGCAGCAATAGACTAGCGGGAGCCTCTGGGGCCAACGTCCTGACTTTC.

This clonotype was counted at least ten times. This CDR3 is CASSHGDTQYF. CDR3 bases: TGTGCCAGCAGCCATGGGGATACGCAGTATTTT. This chain joins TRBV13 and TRBJ2-3, with D hard to call. Germline values: CDR1 PRHDT, CDR2 FYEKMQ (reference sequence). V lost 5 bases, J lost 6 bases, and 6 bases lay in between. The CDR3 extends over 11 amino acids.

The table lists this clonotype with a few counts. Since a much larger clone is just one base distant, this may be a read error. The chain is built from TRBV30 and TRBJ2-3; no firm D call. There are 12 residues in the CDR3. Germline V gene sequence: CDR1 GTSNPN, CDR2 SVGIG (reference sequence). CDR3 sequence (DNA): TGTGCCTGGAGTGCCCTCACAGATACGCGGTATTTT. The encoded protein is CAWSALTDTRYF.

Turning to this clonotype: This may be a read error, as it is one base from a much larger clone. The chain couples TRBV28 to TRBJ2-5; tentative D call: TRBD1 (6 bases). This CDR3 comprises 15 residues. Germline CDR1 and CDR2: MDHEN and SYDVKM. CDR3 bases: TGTGCCAGCAGTTTTTCAGGGGTTGTCCAAGGGACCCAGTACTTC. Its translation is CASSFSGVVQGTQYF. Complete variable domain (other parts from reference TRBV28 and TRBJ2-5): DVKVTQSSRYLVKRTGEKVFLECVQDMDHENMFWYRQDPGLGLRLIYFSYDVKMKEKGDIPEGYSVSREKKERFSLILESASTNQTSMYLCASSFSGVVQGTQYFGPGTRLLVL.

This chain joins TRBV25-1 and TRBJ2-3; tentative D call: TRBD2 (6 bases). V lost 0 bases and J 5 bases, leaving 15 bases between the germline ends. CDR3 size: 16 residues. Germline V gene data show CDR1 as MGHDK and CDR2 as SYGVNS. The CDR3 DNA is TGTGCCAGCAGTGAATACGGGGGAGCGCCTGTAGATACGCAGTATTTT. It translates to CASSEYGGAPVDTQYF.

A remark on this clonotype: A clone one base away is much larger, so this may be a read error. CDR3 loop: CASSLSAGIYQETEYF. In DNA form, the CDR3 reads TGTGCCAGCAGTTTATCTGCAGGGATCTACCAAGAGACCGAGTACTTC. The chain joins TRBV27 to TRBJ2-5; a weak D match, TRBD1 (5 bases). Germline CDR1 and CDR2: MNHEY and SMNVEV (reference sequence). This CDR3 region has 16 residues.

This clonotype was counted only a few times. V is TRBV3-1 and J is TRBJ2-5, with 8 bases matching TRBD2. With V trimmed by 4 bases and J by 3 bases, 10 bases remained unmatched. The CDR3 runs to 16 residues. Germline CDR1 LGHDT, CDR2 YNNKEL (reference sequence). The CDR3 DNA is TGTGCCAGCAGCCTAGGGGGGACTAGAACCAAAGAGACCCAGTACTTC. Translation: CASSLGGTRTKETQYF.

This clonotype was recorded a few times. One end of the junction does not line up with germline, which may come from a read error. J is TRBJ1-3 and V is TRBV6-2 or TRBV6-3, with D unclear. CDR1 is MNHEY, CDR2 SVGEGT, per germline. The length of the CDR3 is 16 residues. CDR3 region: CASSTSRRASGDTIYF. In DNA form, the CDR3 reads TGTGCCAGCAGTACTTCCCGACGGGCCTCTGGAGACACCATATATTTT.

This rearrangement joins TRBV19 to TRBJ2-3; D is unclear. The CDR3 runs to 16 residues. Germline-derived CDR1 and CDR2 are LNHDA and SQIVND (reference sequence). V lost 3 bases and J 1 base, leaving 14 bases between the germline ends. CDR3 bases: TGTGCCAGTAGTATTGGAAGGGTCTTGGGCACAGATACGCAGTATTTT. Residues: CASSIGRVLGTDTQYF.

This clonotype appeared many times. The chain carries TRBV6-2 or TRBV6-3 and TRBJ1-5, with D possibly matching TRBD1 (5 bases). Trimming removed 2 bases at V and 0 bases at J, with 14 bases between. Germline V CDR1 and CDR2: MNHEY, SVGEGT. This CDR3 is built from 17 residues. CDR3 DNA: TGTGCCAGCAGTTACGTACAGGACCTCTATAGCAATCAGCCCCAGCATTTT. Protein product: CASSYVQDLYSNQPQHF.

As concerns this clonotype: A read error may produce the germline difference seen at one junction end. In nucleotides, the CDR3 is TGCGCCAGCCGCTTGAGTGGCACAGATACGCAGTATTTT. It specifies CASRLSGTDTQYF. This chain connects TRBV5-1 to TRBJ2-3, with no clear D. The CDR3 has 13 amino acids. Germline CDR1 and CDR2: SGHRS and YFSETQ.

The rearrangement uses TRBV5-1 and TRBJ2-5; no firm D call. Germline CDR1 and CDR2: SGHRS and YFSETQ. This CDR3 contains 15 residues. The V end lost 0 bases, the J end lost 4 bases, and 13 bases lay between the germline ends. The CDR3 protein is CASSLDATLGETQYF. The CDR3 DNA is TGCGCCAGCAGCTTGGACGCAACCCTCGGAGAGACCCAGTACTTC. The full variable domain, its missing parts supplied by reference TRBV5-1 and TRBJ2-5, is KAGVTQTPRYLIKTRGQQVTLSCSPISGHRSVSWYQQTPGQGLQFLFEYFSETQRNKGNFPGRFSGRQFSNSRSEMNVSTLELGDSALYLCASSLDATLGETQYFGPGTRLLVL.

This clonotype has ten or more counts. The chain joins TRBV20-1 to TRBJ2-5; 7 nucleotides agree with TRBD1. Germline values: CDR1 DFQATT, CDR2 SNEGSKA (reference sequence). The junction had 7 bases not matched to a gene; V was cut back by 4 bases and J by 5 bases. The CDR3 consists of 13 residues. The CDR3 nucleotides are TGCAGTGCTAACAGGGGCGCAACGGAGACCCAGTACTTC. Translating gives CSANRGATETQYF.

This clonotype was counted between two and nine times. This rearrangement joins TRBV28 to TRBJ2-5; 9 bases agree with TRBD1. The CDR3 spans 15 residues. V shed 8 bases and J 0 bases; nucleotides not matched to a gene: 7. Germline V gene data show CDR1 as MDHEN and CDR2 as SYDVKM. CDR3 region: CASRGQGTYQETQYF. CDR3 sequence (DNA): TGTGCCAGCCGAGGACAGGGGACTTACCAAGAGACCCAGTACTTC.

This clonotype was seen repeatedly, ten times or more. The CDR3 coding sequence is TGTGCCTGGAGTGTGGAGGGGAACGAGCAGTACTTC. Protein sequence: CAWSVEGNEQYF. The chain recombines TRBV30 with TRBJ2-7; D is perhaps TRBD2 (6 bases). Germline V lookup: CDR1 GTSNPN, CDR2 SVGIG (reference sequence). CDR3 length: 12 residues. V lost 0 bases and J 5 bases, leaving 8 bases between the germline ends. Full variable domain (missing parts from reference TRBV30 and TRBJ2-7): SQTIHQWPATLVQPVGSPLSLECTVEGTSNPNLYWYRQAAGRGLQLLFYSVGIGQISSEVPQNLSASRPQDRQFILSSKKLLLSDSGFYLCAWSVEGNEQYFGPGTRLTVT.

The sample holds many counts of this clonotype. V and J are TRBV30 and TRBJ1-1; D remains ambiguous. Germline loops: CDR1 GTSNPN, CDR2 SVGIG (reference sequence). CDR3 size: 12 residues. Trimming left V 1 base short and J 1 base short, with 4 bases between. This CDR3 is CAWSGENTEAFF. For the CDR3, the DNA is TGTGCCTGGAGTGGGGAGAACACTGAAGCTTTCTTT.